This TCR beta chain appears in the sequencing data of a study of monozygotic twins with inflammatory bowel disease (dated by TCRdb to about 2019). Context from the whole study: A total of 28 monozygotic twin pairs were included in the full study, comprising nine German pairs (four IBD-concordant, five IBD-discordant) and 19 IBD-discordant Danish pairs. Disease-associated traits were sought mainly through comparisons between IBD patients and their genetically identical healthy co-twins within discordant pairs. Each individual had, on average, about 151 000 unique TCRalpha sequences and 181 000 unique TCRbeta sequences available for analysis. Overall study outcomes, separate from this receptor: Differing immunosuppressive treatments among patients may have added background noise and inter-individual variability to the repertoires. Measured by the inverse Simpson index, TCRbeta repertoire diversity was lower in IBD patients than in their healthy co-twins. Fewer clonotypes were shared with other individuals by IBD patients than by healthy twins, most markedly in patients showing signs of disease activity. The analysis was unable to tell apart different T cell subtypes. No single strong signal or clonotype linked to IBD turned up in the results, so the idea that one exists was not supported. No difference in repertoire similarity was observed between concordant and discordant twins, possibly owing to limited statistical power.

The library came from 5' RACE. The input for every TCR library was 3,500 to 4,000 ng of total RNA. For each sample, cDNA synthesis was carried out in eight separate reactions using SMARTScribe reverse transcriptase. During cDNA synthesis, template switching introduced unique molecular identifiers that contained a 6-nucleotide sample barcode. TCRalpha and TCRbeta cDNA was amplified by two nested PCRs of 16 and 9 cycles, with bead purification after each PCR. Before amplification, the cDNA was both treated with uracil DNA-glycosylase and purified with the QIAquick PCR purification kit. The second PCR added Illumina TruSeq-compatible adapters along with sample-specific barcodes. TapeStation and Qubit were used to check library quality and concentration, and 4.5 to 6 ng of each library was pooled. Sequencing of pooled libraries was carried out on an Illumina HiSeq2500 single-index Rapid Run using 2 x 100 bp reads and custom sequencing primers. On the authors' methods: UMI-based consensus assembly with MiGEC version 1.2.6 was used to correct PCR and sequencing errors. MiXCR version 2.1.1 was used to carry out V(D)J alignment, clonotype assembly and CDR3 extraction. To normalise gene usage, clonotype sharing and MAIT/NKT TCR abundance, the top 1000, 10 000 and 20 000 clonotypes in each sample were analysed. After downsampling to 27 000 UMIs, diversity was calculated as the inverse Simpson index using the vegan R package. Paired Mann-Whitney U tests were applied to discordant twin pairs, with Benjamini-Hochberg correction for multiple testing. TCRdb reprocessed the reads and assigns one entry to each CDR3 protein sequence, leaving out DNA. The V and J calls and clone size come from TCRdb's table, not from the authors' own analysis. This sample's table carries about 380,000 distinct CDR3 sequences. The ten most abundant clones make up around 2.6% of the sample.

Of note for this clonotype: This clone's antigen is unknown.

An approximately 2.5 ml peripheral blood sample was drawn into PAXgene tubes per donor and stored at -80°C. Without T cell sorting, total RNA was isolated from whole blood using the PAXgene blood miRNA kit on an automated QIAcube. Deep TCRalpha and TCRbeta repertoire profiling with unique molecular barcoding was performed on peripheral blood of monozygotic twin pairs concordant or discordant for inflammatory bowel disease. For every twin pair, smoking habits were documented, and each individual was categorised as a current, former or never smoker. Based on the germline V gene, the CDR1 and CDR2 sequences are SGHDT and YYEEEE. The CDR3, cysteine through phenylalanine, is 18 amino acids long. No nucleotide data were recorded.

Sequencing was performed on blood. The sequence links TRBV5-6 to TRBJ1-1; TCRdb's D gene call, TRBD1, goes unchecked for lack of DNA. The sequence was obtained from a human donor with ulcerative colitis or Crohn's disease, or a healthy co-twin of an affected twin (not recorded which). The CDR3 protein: CASSGGTGSGLMNTEAFF.